Listed here is a single TCR beta chain. This sample is drawn from a study of blood T cell repertoires in COVID-19. Study overall: Spain, Italy and the United States supplied samples that represented acute and convalescent COVID-19.

V was cut by 3 bases and J by 7 bases, with 13 bases left in between. The CDR3 has 13 residues. Germline CDR1 MNHNY, CDR2 SVGAGI (reference sequence). How the authors handled the data: Amplification of reference gene primers provided the estimated nucleated cell counts. TCRdb's table, derived via immunoSEQ multiplex PCR, lists solely in-frame clones and lacks some. D and trimming were read from the DNA, whereas the V and J calls and clone size are those reported in that table. The sample records roughly 200,000 clones, about 87% being singletons. The sequence was obtained from a man aged 70-80 years with acute or convalescent COVID-19. The sequenced sample consisted of peripheral blood. The rearrangement joins TRBV6-6 to TRBJ2-7; TRBD2 is a possible D gene (5 bases). The CDR3 DNA is TGTGCCAGCAGTTATGCCGAGGGTTGGGAGCAGTACTTC. Its protein product is CASSYAEGWEQYF.